This T cell receptor (beta chain) stems from a study of T cell responses to AZD1222 COVID-19 vaccine. On the study more broadly: Second doses at about 4 or about 12 weeks were pooled.

The CDR3 length is 15 residues. V gave up 4 bases and J gave up 8 bases; unmatched junction bases: 7. CDR1 and CDR2 from the germline V gene are MNHNY and SVGAGI (reference sequence). The protocol was immunoSEQ multiplex PCR, while the TCRdb copy is restricted to in-frame clones and leaves out a portion. The table has some 120,000 clones, roughly 89% seen once. V gene TRBV6-6 combines with J gene TRBJ2-1, with 11 positions matching TRBD1. The source was peripheral blood, collected on day 0 of AZD1222 vaccination. The TCR originated in an adult in good health. In DNA, the CDR3 is TGTGCCAGCAGTTCGGGCTGGACAGGGGGCTATGAGCAGTTCTTC. It is translated as CASSSGWTGGYEQFF.